This T cell receptor beta chain derives from a study of T-cell reconstitution after alpha-beta-depleted transplantation in children. Study-level results: A year post-transplant, T-cell counts and diversity derived mostly from newly produced T cells. It was surviving recipient T cells and thymic progenitors that gave some patients high TCRbeta diversity at day 60. Approximately two months post-transplant, alpha-beta T cells reportedly originated from several hundred expanded graft clones.

TCRbeta library preparation incorporated unique molecular identifiers. TCRdb independently ran MiXCR on the PCR reads; one entry per CDR3 protein. The profile shows around 250,000 distinct CDR3 sequences, just under 8.5% of them singletons. This clonotype was found many times. Its target is unknown. Specimen: PBMCs, mostly from graft donor cells, collected 180 days after TCRalphabeta/CD19-depleted stem cell transplant. This TCR was recovered from a male patient younger than 18 who had a stem cell transplant for acute lymphoblastic leukemia, so the T cells may come from the graft donor.

The CDR3: CASSPLQGARGNQPQHF. CDR3 sequence (DNA): TGTGCCAGCAGCCCCTTACAGGGGGCGCGAGGGAATCAGCCCCAGCATTTT. The rearrangement uses TRBV27 and TRBJ1-5; 9 nucleotides line up with TRBD1. Germline CDR1 is MNHEY and CDR2 is SMNVEV (reference sequence). CDR3 length: 17 residues. V gave up 6 bases and J gave up 4 bases; unmatched junction bases: 13.